This T cell receptor beta chain was obtained from a study of blood T cell repertoires in COVID-19. Germline CDR1 MGHDK, CDR2 SYGVNS. Trimming cost V 5 bases and J 5 bases; bases outside gene matches: 15. The CDR3 is made up of 18 amino acids. Profiled with immunoSEQ multiplex PCR; TCRdb holds only in-frame clones, not every one. The table includes around 300,000 clones, approximately 92% detected once. The sequencing input was peripheral blood. The V and J genes are TRBV25-1 and TRBJ2-5, with 12 bases matching TRBD2. The sequence was obtained from a woman aged 25 to 39 with COVID-19, enrolled during active disease. CDR3 protein: CASSLKQSSGRAYETQYF. In nucleotides, the CDR3 is TGTGCCAGCAGTCTCAAACAATCTAGCGGGAGGGCCTATGAGACCCAGTACTTC.